The 23 T cell receptor beta chains below were found in one sample sequenced in a study of T cell repertoires in cytomegalovirus infection. TCRdb re-derived calls from the reads in MiXCR, one entry per CDR3 protein. The top ten hold less than 25% of the sample, which has roughly 77,000 distinct CDR3 sequences, 3% to 4% seen once. The sample comprised PBMCs. The receptors shown here come from a human donor in good health (CMV status not recorded). Some clones in this sample may be carry-over from other donors' samples.

This clonotype was picked up many times. The chain carries TRBV7-3 and TRBJ1-5; D gene uncertain. The CDR3 is 12 amino acids. Germline V gives CDR1 SGHTA, CDR2 FQGTGA. With 5 bases removed from V and 6 bases from J, the gap between germline ends came to 8 bases. CDR3 in amino acids: CASSLPSQPQHF. The CDR3 coding sequence is TGTGCCAGCAGCCTCCCATCTCAGCCCCAGCATTTT.

This clonotype was recorded many times. The genes are TRBV7-4 and TRBJ1-2; 7 positions agree with TRBD1. CDR1 is SGHVT and CDR2 is SQSDAQ in the germline V gene. V lost 5 bases to trimming and J lost 6 bases; unmatched junction nucleotides: 9. CDR3 length: 14 residues. CDR3: CASSPQQGSHGYTF. CDR3 coding DNA: TGTGCCAGCAGCCCACAACAGGGGTCGCATGGCTACACCTTC.

This clonotype was recorded at least ten times. The chain has TRBV7-2 and TRBJ1-3; TRBD1 aligns across 8 bases. With V trimmed by 6 bases and J by 7 bases, 8 bases remained unmatched. The CDR3 totals 14 residues. Germline loops: CDR1 SGHTA, CDR2 FQGNSA. CDR3 sequence reads: CASRLRQGRNTIYF. As DNA, the CDR3 is TGTGCCAGCAGATTGAGACAGGGGAGGAACACCATATATTTT. The complete variable domain, with remaining parts taken from reference TRBV7-2 and TRBJ1-3, reads GAGVSQSPSNKVTEKGKDVELRCDPISGHTALYWYRQSLGQGLEFLIYFQGNSAPDKSGLPSDRFSAERTGGSVSTLTIQRTQQEDSAVYLCASRLRQGRNTIYFGEGSWLTVV.

A few counts support this clonotype. This chain uses TRBV6-2 or TRBV6-3 with TRBJ1-5; D is possibly TRBD1 (5 bases). The germline V gene has CDR1 MNHEY and CDR2 SVGEGT. This CDR3 has 15 amino acids. Trimming removed 5 bases from V and 2 bases from J, with 13 bases in between. CDR3: CASSNTGTGNQPQHF. The CDR3 nucleotides are TGTGCCAGCAGTAACACCGGGACGGGCAATCAGCCCCAGCATTTT.

This clonotype appeared many times. The CDR3: CASSPTEEETQYF. In DNA form, the CDR3 reads TGTGCCAGCAGCCCCACGGAGGAAGAGACCCAGTACTTC. The rearrangement uses TRBV12-3 or TRBV12-4 and TRBJ2-5, with D tentatively TRBD2 (5 bases). Trimming shortened V by 6 bases and J by 3 bases, and 11 bases separated the two germline ends. This CDR3 has 13 amino acids.

There are many counts of this clonotype. The gene calls are TRBV28 and TRBJ2-6; no clear D. V gave up 6 bases and J gave up 4 bases, with 7 bases separating them. Germline V gene lookup returns CDR1 MDHEN and CDR2 SYDVKM. The CDR3 contains 13 residues. CDR3 residues: CASRISGANVLTF. The CDR3 DNA reads TGTGCCAGCAGAATCTCCGGGGCCAACGTCCTGACTTTC.

With regard to this clonotype: This may arise from a read error, as a much more abundant clone is one base away. The chain joins TRBV20-1 to TRBJ1-1; no definite D call. The germline V gene has CDR1 DFQATT and CDR2 SNEGSKA (reference sequence). The V end was cut by 2 bases, the J end by 4 bases, with 11 bases between. This CDR3 comprises 13 residues. CDR3 DNA sequence: TGCAGTGCTAGAAAAGCAGGCGGCACTGAAGCTTTCTTT. It is translated as CSARKAGGTEAFF.

There are many counts of this clonotype. The chain links TRBV7-2 to TRBJ2-2; possible D gene TRBD2, 6 bases. Germline CDR1 reads SGHTA; CDR2 reads FQGNSA. Trimming took 4 bases from V and 4 from J, leaving 10 bases between them. There are 14 residues in the CDR3. DNA of the CDR3: TGTGCCAGCAGCTCCGAGCGGGTCACCGGGGAGCTGTTTTTT. It encodes CASSSERVTGELFF. Combining the CDR3 with reference TRBV7-2 and TRBJ2-2 gives the whole variable domain GAGVSQSPSNKVTEKGKDVELRCDPISGHTALYWYRQSLGQGLEFLIYFQGNSAPDKSGLPSDRFSAERTGGSVSTLTIQRTQQEDSAVYLCASSSERVTGELFFGEGSRLTVL.

The sample holds many counts of this clonotype. The chain employs TRBV20-1 and TRBJ2-3; the D gene is possibly TRBD2 (7 bases). CDR1 and CDR2 from the germline V gene are DFQATT and SNEGSKA (reference sequence). This CDR3 comprises 15 residues. The V end was cut by 6 bases, the J end by 3 bases, with 19 bases between. CDR3 loop: CSAGPDGGRTDTQYF. In DNA, the CDR3 is TGCAGTGCCGGCCCCGACGGGGGGCGGACAGATACGCAGTATTTT.

This clonotype came up many times. The rearrangement links TRBV5-4 to TRBJ1-4; D is ambiguous. V lost 0 bases to trimming and J lost 8 bases, with 8 bases between them. The germline V gene encodes CDR1 SGHNT and CDR2 YYREEE (reference sequence). The CDR3 totals 13 residues. As DNA, the CDR3 is TGTGCCAGCAGCTTGGGGAACCGGGAAAAACTGTTTTTT. Translating gives CASSLGNREKLFF.

This clonotype showed up many times. The chain carries TRBV11-3 and TRBJ1-1, with 8 bases aligning to TRBD1. The germline gives CDR1 SGHNT, CDR2 YENEEA. The length of the CDR3 is 14 residues. V lost 8 bases, J lost 0 bases, and 5 bases stayed unmatched. The CDR3: CASAPGGMNTEAFF. The CDR3 nucleotides are TGTGCCAGCGCCCCAGGGGGCATGAACACTGAAGCTTTCTTT.

In its sample, this clonotype was seen many times. J is TRBJ2-7 and V is TRBV10-3, with D possibly TRBD1 on 6 matching bases. Trimming removed 1 base from V and 10 bases from J, with 11 bases in between. This CDR3 region has 12 residues. The germline V gene encodes CDR1 ENHRY and CDR2 SYGVKD. Written as DNA, the CDR3 is TGTGCCATCAGTGAGTTCCCAGGGGACCAGTACTTC. Amino acid sequence: CAISEFPGDQYF.

The sample holds many counts of this clonotype. The J gene is TRBJ1-1, the V gene TRBV2; D is uncertain. CDR1 SNHLY and CDR2 FYNNEI come from the germline V gene. The CDR3 runs 12 residues. V lost 1 base and J 11 bases, leaving 11 bases between the germline ends. The CDR3 DNA reads TGTGCCAGCAGTGAAGAGAGTCTCTGGGCTTTCTTT. This codes for CASSEESLWAFF.

The rearrangement uses TRBV12-3 or TRBV12-4 and TRBJ2-1; 8 positions match TRBD2. J lost 9 bases, V lost 5 bases, and 12 bases had no gene match. The CDR3 extends over 15 amino acids. CDR3 nucleotide sequence: TGTGCCAGCAGTATGGGGACTAGTGTCGAGGGTGAGCAGTTCTTC. It specifies CASSMGTSVEGEQFF.

In this sample, this clonotype turned up many times. The chain joins TRBV20-1 to TRBJ2-3; D tentatively fits TRBD1 or TRBD2 (5 bases each). Per the germline V gene, CDR1 is DFQATT and CDR2 is SNEGSKA (reference sequence). The CDR3 extends over 14 amino acids. Between the trimmed V and J ends, which lost 5 bases and 0 bases, there was a span of 12 bases. CDR3 protein: CSAGTGISTDTQYF. As DNA, the CDR3 is TGCAGTGCTGGGACCGGGATTAGCACAGATACGCAGTATTTT.

This clonotype was counted ten times or more. The chain couples TRBV7-2 to TRBJ2-5; D remains ambiguous. Looked up from germline, CDR1 is SGHTA and CDR2 is FQGNSA. The CDR3 extends over 13 amino acids. The germline V and J ends were trimmed by 6 bases and 5 bases, with 13 bases remaining between them. The CDR3 protein is CASRFRVRETQYF. Here the CDR3 DNA reads TGTGCCAGCAGGTTTAGGGTGCGGGAGACCCAGTACTTC.

This clonotype was picked up many times. The chain carries TRBV5-6 and TRBJ1-1, with a possible D match to TRBD1 (6 bases). Per the germline V gene, CDR1 is SGHDT and CDR2 is YYEEEE. The length of the CDR3 is 13 residues. Trimming left V 5 bases short and J 1 base short, with 9 bases between. The CDR3 nucleotides read TGTGCCAGCAGGAGGGGGTGGAACACTGAAGCTTTCTTT. This gives the protein CASRRGWNTEAFF.

As regards this clonotype: A read error may be the cause here, since a much bigger clone is one base away. This sequence joins TRBV28 and TRBJ1-2; TRBD1 matches 7 bases. The ends lost 4 bases at V and 4 bases at J; junction bases unmatched: 3. The CDR3 consists of 13 residues. The V gene's germline CDR1 is MDHEN and CDR2 SYDVKM. CDR3 DNA: TGTGCCAGCAGTTCACAGGGGACCTATGGCTACACCTTC. This sequence encodes CASSSQGTYGYTF.

This clonotype came up many times. J is TRBJ2-5 and V is TRBV7-2; 10 positions match TRBD1. The CDR3 spans 15 residues. Germline lookup yields CDR1 SGHTA and CDR2 FQGNSA. Unmatched junction bases numbered 5, after V lost 4 bases and J lost 3 bases. For the CDR3, the DNA is TGTGCCAGCAGCTCCAGGACAGGGGGAGAAGAGACCCAGTACTTC. Protein sequence: CASSSRTGGEETQYF.

The genes are TRBV7-8 and TRBJ2-7; D is unclear. Per the germline V gene, CDR1 is SGHVS and CDR2 is FQNEAQ. The CDR3 runs 11 residues. Trimming removed 4 bases from V and 5 bases from J, with 6 bases in between. This chain's CDR3 is CASSSPHEQYF. The CDR3 DNA follows: TGTGCCAGCAGCTCCCCCCACGAGCAGTACTTC.

A remark on this clonotype: A junction boundary mismatches the germline segment, possibly from a read error. The chain has TRBV6-1 and TRBJ2-3; possible D gene TRBD2, 7 bases. Looked up from germline, CDR1 is MNHNS and CDR2 is SASEGT. The CDR3 is 15 amino acids. The CDR3: CVSGTGRGGTDTQYF. For the CDR3, the DNA is TGTGTCAGCGGAACAGGGAGGGGTGGCACAGATACGCAGTATTTT.

On this clonotype: A much larger clonotype is one base distant, so this may be a read error. The chain combines TRBV7-2 with TRBJ2-1; 8 nucleotides match TRBD1. Looked up from germline, CDR1 is SGHTA and CDR2 is FQGNSA. This CDR3 region has 15 residues. CDR3 DNA sequence: TGTGCCGGCAGCCCCGGGACAGGCTTCAACAATGAGCAGTTCTTC. It is translated as CAGSPGTGFNNEQFF.

This clonotype was detected many times. CDR3 bases: TGTGCCAGCAGCCGGGACAGCTCCTATAATTCACCCCTCCACTTT. Its protein is CASSRDSSYNSPLHF. The V and J genes are TRBV7-2 and TRBJ1-6, with 7 bases that match TRBD1. This CDR3 region has 15 residues. Per germline, CDR1 SGHTA and CDR2 FQGNSA. J gave up 0 bases and V 5 bases, and 1 base lay outside the gene matches.